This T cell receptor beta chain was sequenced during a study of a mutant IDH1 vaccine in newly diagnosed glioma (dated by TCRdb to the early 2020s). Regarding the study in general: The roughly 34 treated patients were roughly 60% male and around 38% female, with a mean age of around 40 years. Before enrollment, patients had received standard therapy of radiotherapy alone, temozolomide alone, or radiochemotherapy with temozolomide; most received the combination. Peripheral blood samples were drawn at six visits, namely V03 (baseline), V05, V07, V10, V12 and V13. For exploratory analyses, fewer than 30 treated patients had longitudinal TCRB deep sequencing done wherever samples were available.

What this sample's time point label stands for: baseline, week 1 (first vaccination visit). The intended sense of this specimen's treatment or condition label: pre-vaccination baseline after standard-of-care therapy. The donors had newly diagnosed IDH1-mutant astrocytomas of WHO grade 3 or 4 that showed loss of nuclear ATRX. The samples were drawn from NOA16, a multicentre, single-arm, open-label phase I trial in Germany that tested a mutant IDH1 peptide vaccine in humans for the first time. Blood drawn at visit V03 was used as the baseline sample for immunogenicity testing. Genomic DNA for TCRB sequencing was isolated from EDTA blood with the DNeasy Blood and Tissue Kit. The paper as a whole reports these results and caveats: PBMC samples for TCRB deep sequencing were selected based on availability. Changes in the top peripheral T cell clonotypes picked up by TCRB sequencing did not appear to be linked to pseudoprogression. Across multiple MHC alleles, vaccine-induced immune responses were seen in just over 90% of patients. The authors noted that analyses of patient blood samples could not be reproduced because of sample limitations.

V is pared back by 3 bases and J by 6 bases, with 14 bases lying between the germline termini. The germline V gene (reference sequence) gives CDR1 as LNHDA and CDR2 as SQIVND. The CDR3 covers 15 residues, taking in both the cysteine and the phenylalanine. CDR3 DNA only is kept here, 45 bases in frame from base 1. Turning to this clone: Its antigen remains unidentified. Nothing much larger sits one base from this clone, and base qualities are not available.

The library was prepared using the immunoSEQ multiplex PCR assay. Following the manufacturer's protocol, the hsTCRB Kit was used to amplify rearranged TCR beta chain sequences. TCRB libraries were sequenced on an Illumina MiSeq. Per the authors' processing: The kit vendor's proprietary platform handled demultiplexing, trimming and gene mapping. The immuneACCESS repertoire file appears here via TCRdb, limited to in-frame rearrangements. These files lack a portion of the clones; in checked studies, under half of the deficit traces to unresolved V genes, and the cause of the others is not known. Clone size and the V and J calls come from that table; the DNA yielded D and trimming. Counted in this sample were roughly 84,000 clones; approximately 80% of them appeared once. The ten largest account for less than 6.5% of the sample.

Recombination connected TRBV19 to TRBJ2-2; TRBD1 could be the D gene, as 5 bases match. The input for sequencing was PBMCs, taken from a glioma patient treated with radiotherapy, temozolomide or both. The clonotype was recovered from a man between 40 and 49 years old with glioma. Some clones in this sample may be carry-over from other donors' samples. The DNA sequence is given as TGTGCCAGTAGTATCCCCGCCATCAGGGCCGGGGAGCTGTTTTTT. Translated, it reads CASSIPAIRAGELFF. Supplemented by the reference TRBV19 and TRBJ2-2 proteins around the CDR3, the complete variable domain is DGGITQSPKYLFRKEGQNVTLSCEQNLNHDAMYWYRQDPGQGLRLIYYSQIVNDFQKGDIAEGYSVSREKKESFPLTVTSAQKNPTAFYLCASSIPAIRAGELFFGEGSRLTVL.